This TCR beta chain was obtained from a study of T cells after yellow fever vaccination. The CDR3 sequence is 14 residues long. Trimming removed 4 bases from V and 2 bases from J, with 9 bases in between. The germline gives CDR1 MNHNS, CDR2 SASEGT. For TCR, cDNA came from 5'RACE template switching, which added a universal primer site and UMIs. From the 5' RACE reads, TCRdb called clonotypes with MiXCR, one entry per CDR3 protein. The data hold over 65,000 distinct CDR3 sequences, with 13% observed a single time. The gene calls are TRBV6-1 and TRBJ2-1; D is unclear. The sample here was CD8+ T cells not binding an NS4B(214-222) dextramer, sorted from PBMCs, taken roughly 20 days after the first yellow fever vaccination. The sequence was obtained from a man aged 18 to 29 who received the YFV17D yellow fever vaccine. Here the CDR3 reads CASSVGVTYNEQFF. DNA for the CDR3: TGTGCCAGCAGTGTTGGGGTCACCTACAATGAGCAGTTCTTC.